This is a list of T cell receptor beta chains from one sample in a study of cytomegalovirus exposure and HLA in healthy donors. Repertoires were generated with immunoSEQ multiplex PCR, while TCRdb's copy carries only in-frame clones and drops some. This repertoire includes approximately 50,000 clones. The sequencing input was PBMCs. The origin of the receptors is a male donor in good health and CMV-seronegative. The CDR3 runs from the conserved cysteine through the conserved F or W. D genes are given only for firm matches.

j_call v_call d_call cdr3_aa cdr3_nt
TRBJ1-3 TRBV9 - CASTSGSSGNTIYF TGTGCCAGCACCTCAGGGTCCTCTGGAAACACCATATATTTT
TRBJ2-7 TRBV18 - CASSPAGHEQYF TGTGCCAGCTCACCGGCGGGGCACGAGCAGTACTTC
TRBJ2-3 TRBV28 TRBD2 CASSFEPAGPSDTQYF TGTGCCAGCAGTTTCGAACCAGCGGGGCCGTCGGATACGCAGTATTTT
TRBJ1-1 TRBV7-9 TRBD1 CASRRDRVNTEAFF TGTGCCAGCAGGCGGGACAGGGTGAACACTGAAGCTTTCTTT
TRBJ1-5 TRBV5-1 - CASSLGGDQPQHF TGCGCCAGCAGCTTAGGGGGGGATCAGCCCCAGCATTTT
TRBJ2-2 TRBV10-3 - CAISPDSLRGGELFF TGTGCCATCAGCCCGGACAGCTTAAGAGGCGGGGAGCTGTTTTTT
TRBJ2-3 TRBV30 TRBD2 CAWRLAGYTDTQYF TGTGCCTGGAGACTAGCGGGGTACACAGATACGCAGTATTTT
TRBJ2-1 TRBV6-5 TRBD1 CASSETGGGYNEQFF TGTGCCAGCAGCGAGACAGGGGGCGGCTATAATGAGCAGTTCTTC
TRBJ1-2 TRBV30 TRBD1 CAWRLGTEGTF TGTGCCTGGAGACTCGGGACAGAAGGCACCTTC
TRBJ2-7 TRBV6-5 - CASAGTGSDEQYF TGTGCCAGCGCTGGTACAGGTTCTGACGAGCAGTACTTC
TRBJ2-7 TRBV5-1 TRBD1 CASSHRGFGYEQYF TGCGCCAGCAGCCACAGGGGATTCGGATACGAGCAGTACTTC
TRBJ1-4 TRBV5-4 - CASMRRGNEKLFF TGTGCCAGCATGCGGAGGGGAAATGAAAAACTGTTTTTT
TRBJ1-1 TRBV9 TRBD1 CASSTQPRTGGDTEAFF TGTGCCAGCAGCACACAACCCCGGACAGGGGGCGACACTGAAGCTTTCTTT
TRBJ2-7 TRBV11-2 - CASSHDRQPTYEQYF TGTGCCAGCAGTCACGACAGGCAGCCTACCTACGAGCAGTACTTC
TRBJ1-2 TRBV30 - CAWSWGSGNYGYTF TGTGCCTGGAGTTGGGGCTCCGGGAACTATGGCTACACCTTC
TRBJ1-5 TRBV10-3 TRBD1 CAISEGRTGLSNQPQHF TGTGCCATCAGTGAGGGGAGGACAGGACTTAGCAATCAGCCCCAGCATTTT
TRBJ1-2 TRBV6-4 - CASSEGETGHIYGYTF TGTGCCAGCAGTGAAGGAGAGACAGGACACATTTATGGCTACACCTTC
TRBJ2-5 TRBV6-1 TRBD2 CAGGTSGRSQETQYF TGTGCCGGGGGGACTAGCGGGCGATCGCAAGAGACCCAGTACTTC
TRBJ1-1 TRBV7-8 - CASSLGGVTEAFF TGTGCCAGCAGCTTAGGGGGAGTCACTGAAGCTTTCTTT
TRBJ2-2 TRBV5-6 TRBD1 CASSFTGARNTGELFF TGTGCCAGCAGCTTTACAGGGGCGAGGAACACCGGGGAGCTGTTTTTT
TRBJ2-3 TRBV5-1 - CASDTGGGTDTQYF TGCGCCAGCGATACAGGGGGGGGCACAGATACGCAGTATTTT
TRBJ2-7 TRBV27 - CASSLSPDSYEQYF TGTGCCAGCAGTTTATCCCCAGATTCCTACGAGCAGTACTTC
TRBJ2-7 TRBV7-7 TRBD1 CASSHGQGGYEQYF TGTGCTAGCAGCCATGGACAGGGCGGCTACGAGCAGTACTTC
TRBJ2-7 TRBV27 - CASSLNRKAYEQYF TGTGCCAGCAGTTTAAACAGGAAAGCCTACGAGCAGTACTTC
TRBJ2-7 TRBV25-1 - CASSEYADSEQYF TGTGCCAGCAGTGAATATGCCGACAGCGAGCAGTACTTC
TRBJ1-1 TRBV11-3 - CASSLNGLRDTEAFF TGTGCCAGCAGCCTTAACGGGTTGAGGGACACTGAAGCTTTCTTT
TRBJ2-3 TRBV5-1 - CASSLRYNTDTQYF TGCGCCAGCAGCTTACGATACAACACAGATACGCAGTATTTT
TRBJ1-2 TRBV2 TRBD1 CASSKGQGGWGYTF TGTGCCAGCAGTAAGGGACAGGGAGGATGGGGCTACACCTTC
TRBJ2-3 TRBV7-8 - CASSLGRAEDTQYF TGTGCCAGCAGCTTGGGCAGGGCTGAAGATACGCAGTATTTT
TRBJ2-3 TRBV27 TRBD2 CASRQGVLAGFTDTQYF TGTGCCAGCAGACAAGGGGTCCTAGCGGGGTTCACAGATACGCAGTATTTT
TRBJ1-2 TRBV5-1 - CASSIGPVYGYTF TGCGCCAGCAGCATTGGCCCCGTATATGGCTACACCTTC
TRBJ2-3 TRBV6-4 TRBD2 CASSDSTSGGADTQYF TGTGCCAGCAGTGACTCTACTAGCGGGGGGGCAGATACGCAGTATTTT
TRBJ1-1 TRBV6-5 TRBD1 CASRLGQGATEAFF TGTGCCAGCAGACTTGGACAGGGGGCCACTGAAGCTTTCTTT
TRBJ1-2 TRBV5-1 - CASSLLGGFNYGYTF TGCGCCAGCAGCTTGCTTGGGGGCTTTAACTATGGCTACACCTTC
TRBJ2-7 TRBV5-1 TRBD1 CASQDRREQYF TGCGCCAGCCAGGACAGGCGCGAGCAGTACTTC
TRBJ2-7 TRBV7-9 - CASSLGAYEQYF TGTGCCAGCAGCTTAGGCGCCTACGAGCAGTACTTC
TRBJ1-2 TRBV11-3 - CASSLDTNYGYTF TGTGCCAGCAGCTTAGACACTAACTATGGCTACACCTTC
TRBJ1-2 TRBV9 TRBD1 CASRNRDSYGYTF TGTGCCAGCAGGAACCGGGACAGCTATGGCTACACCTTC
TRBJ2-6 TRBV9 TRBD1 CASSAQGAGAGANVLTF TGTGCCAGCAGCGCACAGGGGGCTGGGGCTGGGGCCAACGTCCTGACTTTC
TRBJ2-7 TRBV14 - CASSQAIYEQYF TGTGCCAGCAGCCAAGCTATCTACGAGCAGTACTTC
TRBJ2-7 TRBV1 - CTSSQCGPYSSYEQYF TGCACCAGCAGCCAATGCGGCCCTTATTCCTCCTACGAGCAGTACTTC
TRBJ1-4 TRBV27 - CASSLRITNEKLFF TGTGCCAGCAGTTTGCGCATAACTAATGAAAAACTGTTTTTT
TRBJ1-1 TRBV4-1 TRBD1 CASSQPYRTGPNTEAFF TGCGCCAGCAGCCAACCGTATAGGACAGGGCCGAACACTGAAGCTTTCTTT
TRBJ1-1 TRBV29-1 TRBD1 CSVAGRGQGTEAFF TGCAGCGTTGCCGGTAGGGGGCAGGGCACTGAAGCTTTCTTT
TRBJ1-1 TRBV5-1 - CASSLPQNTEAFF TGCGCCAGCAGCCTACCGCAAAACACTGAAGCTTTCTTT
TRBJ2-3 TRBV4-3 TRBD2 CASSQELAGGPGDTQYF TGCGCCAGCAGCCAAGAGCTAGCGGGGGGGCCGGGAGATACGCAGTATTTT
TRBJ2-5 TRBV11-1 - CASSPRDLKETQYF TGTGCCAGCAGCCCTCGGGACTTAAAAGAGACCCAGTACTTC
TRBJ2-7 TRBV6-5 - CASSYSGRGYEQYF TGTGCCAGCAGTTACTCAGGCAGAGGCTACGAGCAGTACTTC
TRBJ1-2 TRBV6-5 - CASSPPGNYGYTF TGTGCCAGCAGCCCCCCAGGGAACTATGGCTACACCTTC
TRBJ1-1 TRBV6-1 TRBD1 CASSVQTGEAFF TGTGCCAGCAGTGTACAGACAGGGGAAGCTTTCTTT
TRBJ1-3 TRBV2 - CASSSPPETGGGNTIYF TGTGCCAGCAGTAGTCCCCCCGAGACAGGAGGCGGAAACACCATATATTTT
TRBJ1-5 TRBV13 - CASSFRGGQKPQHF TGTGCCAGCAGCTTCCGGGGGGGTCAAAAGCCCCAGCATTTT
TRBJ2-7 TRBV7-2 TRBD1 CASSLTGINEQYF TGTGCCAGCAGCTTGACAGGGATCAACGAGCAGTACTTC
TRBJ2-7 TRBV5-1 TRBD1 CASKQGQGIYEQYF TGCGCTAGCAAACAGGGACAGGGGATTTACGAGCAGTACTTC
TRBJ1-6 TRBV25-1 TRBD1 CASRRQGSNSPLHF TGTGCCAGCAGAAGACAGGGTTCCAATTCACCCCTCCACTTT
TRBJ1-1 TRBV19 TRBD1 CASSPGTGVIGAFF TGTGCCAGTAGTCCTGGGACAGGGGTTATAGGAGCTTTCTTT
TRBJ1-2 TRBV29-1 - CSVENPGRGYTF TGCAGCGTGGAGAACCCGGGTCGGGGCTACACCTTC
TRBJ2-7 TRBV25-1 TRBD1 CASSEGQGAYEQYF TGTGCCAGCAGTGAAGGACAGGGGGCCTACGAGCAGTACTTC